Following are 26 T cell receptor beta chains from one sample sequenced in a study of OX40 agonist ivuxolimab in advanced cancers. Profiled with immunoSEQ multiplex PCR; TCRdb holds only in-frame clones, not every one. The sample yields roughly 60,000 clones, 70% to 90% seen once. This specimen consisted of CD4+ or CD8+ T cells sorted from blood, obtained in a trial of the OX40 agonist ivuxolimab. The receptors here all came from an adult with an advanced solid tumor such as melanoma, head and neck, liver or kidney cancer.

The V and J genes are TRBV6-1 and TRBJ2-5; D is perhaps TRBD1 (6 bases). The germline CDR1 and CDR2 sequences are MNHNS and SASEGT. The V and J ends lost 8 bases and 4 bases respectively, with 20 bases between them. The CDR3 is made up of 15 amino acids. The chain's CDR3 is CASEIAGVGGETQYF. The CDR3 coding sequence is TGTGCCAGCGAAATAGCAGGGGTTGGGGGAGAGACCCAGTACTTC.

CDR3 DNA: TGTGCCAGCAGCTTATTCGGGAACACTGAAGCTTTCTTT. Amino acids: CASSLFGNTEAFF. This rearrangement joins TRBV11-1 to TRBJ1-1; D not resolved. Trimming pared 2 bases from V and 1 base from J, leaving 5 bases between. This CDR3 spans 13 amino acids. Germline V lookup: CDR1 SGHAT, CDR2 FQDESV (reference sequence). Full variable domain (rest looked up from reference TRBV11-1 and TRBJ1-1): EAEVAQSPRYKITEKSQAVAFWCDPISGHATLYWYRQILGQGPELLVQFQDESVVDDSQLPKDRFSAERLKGVDSTLKIQPAELGDSAMYLCASSLFGNTEAFFGQGTRLTVV.

V and J are TRBV9 and TRBJ1-2; maybe TRBD1 (6 bases). There are 14 residues in the CDR3. Trimming took 4 bases from V and 2 from J, leaving 12 bases between them. Per germline, CDR1 SGDLS and CDR2 YYNGEE. CDR3 DNA sequence: TGTGCCAGCAGCCCCAGGACAGACAACTATGGCTACACCTTC. It is translated as CASSPRTDNYGYTF. The entire variable domain, with the rest obtained from reference TRBV9 and TRBJ1-2, is as follows: DSGVTQTPKHLITATGQRVTLRCSPRSGDLSVYWYQQSLDQGLQFLIQYYNGEERAKGNILERFSAQQFPDLHSELNLSSLELGDSALYFCASSPRTDNYGYTFGSGTRLTVV.

This clone came up once. This chain connects TRBV10-3 to TRBJ2-5; D unclear. The ends were cut back, 0 bases at V and 3 bases at J, with 8 bases in the middle. The germline gives CDR1 ENHRY, CDR2 SYGVKD. The CDR3 totals 14 residues. CDR3 sequence reads: CAISESLVEETQYF. Written as DNA, the CDR3 is TGTGCCATCAGTGAGTCGCTAGTGGAAGAGACCCAGTACTTC.

J is TRBJ2-6 and V is TRBV4-2; TRBD1 aligns across 8 bases. Germline assignment: CDR1 LGHNA and CDR2 YNFKEQ. The ends lost 5 bases at V and 5 bases at J; junction bases unmatched: 11. The CDR3 has 17 amino acids. The CDR3 loop reads CASSLRVQGARANVLTF. The CDR3 DNA sequence: TGTGCCAGCAGCTTACGAGTTCAGGGGGCGCGGGCCAACGTCCTGACTTTC.

This chain links TRBV5-1 with TRBJ1-6, with TRBD1 matching 9 bases. This CDR3 is 13 amino acids long. V dropped 9 bases and J dropped 8; count of bases not matched to a gene: 6. Germline loops: CDR1 SGHRS, CDR2 YFSETQ. The CDR3 protein is CATRQGVDSPLHF. The CDR3 DNA is TGCGCCACCCGACAGGGGGTTGATTCACCCCTCCACTTT.

This rearrangement joins TRBV29-1 to TRBJ2-7, with 9 bases identical to TRBD1. V lost 5 bases to trimming and J lost 6 bases; unmatched junction nucleotides: 11. Per the germline V gene, CDR1 is SQVTM and CDR2 is ANQGSEA. The CDR3 extends over 14 amino acids. As DNA, the CDR3 is TGCAGCGTTAAAAGAACGGGACAGGGCTCCGAGCAGTACTTC. It yields the protein CSVKRTGQGSEQYF.

This clone was found a few times. The chain joins TRBV18 to TRBJ1-1; D may be TRBD1 (6 bases). Germline CDR1 reads KGHSH; CDR2 reads LQKENI. Trimming cost V 2 bases and J 2 bases, with 9 bases left between them. This CDR3 has 14 residues. For the CDR3, the DNA is TGTGCCAGCTCACCAAGGACAGAAAACACTGAAGCTTTCTTT. Translating it yields CASSPRTENTEAFF.

The chain has TRBV4-2 and TRBJ2-3; TRBD2 agrees at 8 bases. The CDR3 spans 17 residues. The germline V gene encodes CDR1 LGHNA and CDR2 YNFKEQ. With 4 bases clipped from V and 1 base from J, the junction kept 10 bases outside the gene matches. The CDR3 sequence: CASSRRTLAGRTDTQYF. The CDR3 bases are TGTGCCAGCAGCCGTCGGACCTTAGCGGGACGCACAGATACGCAGTATTTT.

The chain combines TRBV7-2 with TRBJ2-7; the D gene is possibly TRBD2 (6 bases). The germline gives CDR1 SGHTA, CDR2 FQGNSA. The CDR3 is 16 amino acids. Trimming took 6 bases from V and 0 from J, leaving 18 bases between them. The CDR3 nucleotides read TGTGCCAGCAGTAGGAGGGTTGGCACCTACTCCTACGAGCAGTACTTC. Its protein is CASSRRVGTYSYEQYF.

V is TRBV5-8 and J is TRBJ2-1; 14 bases are shared with TRBD2. V lost 4 bases to trimming and J lost 9 bases; unmatched junction nucleotides: 9. The CDR3 spans 16 residues. CDR1 is SGHTS, CDR2 YDEGEE, per germline. Here the CDR3 DNA reads TGTGCCAGCAGCCTACCGGGACTAGCGGGAGTAAGTGAGCAGTTCTTC. Amino acid sequence: CASSLPGLAGVSEQFF.

The gene calls are TRBV5-6 and TRBJ2-1; TRBD2 matches 11 bases. J lost 8 bases, V lost 4 bases, and 5 bases had no gene match. Germline V lookup: CDR1 SGHDT, CDR2 YYEEEE. This CDR3 contains 14 residues. DNA for the CDR3: TGTGCCAGCAGCAGCTTAGCGGGAGGGGATGAGCAGTTCTTC. Protein sequence: CASSSLAGGDEQFF. The full variable domain, rest sourced from reference TRBV5-6 and TRBJ2-1, is DAGVTQSPTHLIKTRGQQVTLRCSPKSGHDTVSWYQQALGQGPQFIFQYYEEEERQRGNFPDRFSGHQFPNYSSELNVNALLLGDSALYLCASSSLAGGDEQFFGPGTRLTVL.

This chain joins TRBV28 and TRBJ2-7, with 12 bases that match TRBD1. The junction had 12 bases not matched to a gene; V was cut back by 7 bases and J by 2 bases. The CDR3 consists of 17 residues. The germline V gene has CDR1 MDHEN and CDR2 SYDVKM. The CDR3 region is CASTPPGQGARTYEQYF. Written as DNA, the CDR3 is TGTGCCAGCACCCCCCCGGGACAGGGGGCGCGGACCTACGAGCAGTACTTC. The variable domain in full, with the rest retrieved from reference TRBV28 and TRBJ2-7, is DVKVTQSSRYLVKRTGEKVFLECVQDMDHENMFWYRQDPGLGLRLIYFSYDVKMKEKGDIPEGYSVSREKKERFSLILESASTNQTSMYLCASTPPGQGARTYEQYFGPGTRLTVT.

This rearrangement joins TRBV9 to TRBJ1-2, with D unresolved. CDR1 is SGDLS, CDR2 YYNGEE, per germline. V was trimmed by 1 base and J by 5 bases, leaving 6 bases between them. The CDR3 is made up of 12 amino acids. In DNA form, the CDR3 reads TGTGCCAGCAGCGTATCAGGTTATGGCTACACCTTC. Encoded protein: CASSVSGYGYTF.

This clone was counted many times. The V gene is TRBV2, the J gene TRBJ1-1, with 7 nucleotides matching TRBD1. The CDR3 sequence is 12 residues long. CDR1 is SNHLY and CDR2 is FYNNEI in the germline V gene. Trimming removed 6 bases from V and 10 bases from J; junction bases left unmatched: 8. The chain's CDR3 is CASSQTQGRAFF. Here the CDR3 DNA reads TGTGCCAGCAGCCAGACACAGGGGAGAGCTTTCTTT.

This clone was recorded once. This chain uses TRBV18 with TRBJ2-7; tentatively, D is TRBD1 (6 bases). The CDR3 spans 12 residues. Germline V gene data show CDR1 as KGHSH and CDR2 as LQKENI. V lost 5 bases to trimming and J lost 4 bases, with 9 bases between them. CDR3 region: CASSSDSYEQYF. For the CDR3, the DNA is TGTGCCAGCTCATCGGACAGTTACGAGCAGTACTTC.

The chain has TRBV4-2 and TRBJ2-2; TRBD2 matches 7 bases. The germline gives CDR1 LGHNA, CDR2 YNFKEQ. With V trimmed by 0 bases and J by 6 bases, 16 bases remained unmatched. This CDR3 is built from 19 residues. CDR3 in DNA: TGTGCCAGCAGCCAAGATCGGAGGGACCATTCCCGGGGGGCCGGGGAGCTGTTTTTT. It translates to CASSQDRRDHSRGAGELFF.

V usage is TRBV5-6 and J usage is TRBJ2-7, with 14 bases aligning to TRBD2. Looked up from germline, CDR1 is SGHDT and CDR2 is YYEEEE. The junction had 17 bases not matched to a gene; V was cut back by 6 bases and J by 3 bases. This CDR3 comprises 19 residues. The CDR3 reads CASNPPPGTSGSFGYEQYF. The CDR3 nucleotides are TGTGCCAGCAACCCCCCCCCTGGGACTAGCGGGAGTTTCGGCTACGAGCAGTACTTC.

This clone was counted only a few times. The V gene is TRBV9, the J gene TRBJ2-1; tentatively, D is TRBD2 (5 bases). Trimming removed 0 bases at V and 2 bases at J, with 6 bases between. From germline, CDR1 is SGDLS and CDR2 YYNGEE. The CDR3 is 14 amino acids. The CDR3 sequence is CASSVGAAYNEQFF. As DNA, the CDR3 is TGTGCCAGCAGCGTAGGAGCGGCCTACAATGAGCAGTTCTTC.

The V gene is TRBV11-2, the J gene TRBJ2-7, with a possible D match to TRBD2 (7 bases). The CDR3 covers 15 residues. Trimming took 1 base from V and 3 from J, leaving 13 bases between them. CDR1 is SGHAT and CDR2 is FQNNGV in the germline V gene. CDR3 in amino acids: CASSLVQGRVYEQYF. DNA for the CDR3: TGTGCCAGCAGCTTAGTCCAGGGGAGGGTCTACGAGCAGTACTTC.

V gene TRBV28 combines with J gene TRBJ1-1; 7 bases fit TRBD1. The CDR3 extends over 16 amino acids. CDR1 and CDR2 (germline): MDHEN, SYDVKM. V trimming: 5 bases; J trimming: 6 bases; junction bases outside the gene matches: 15. The CDR3 nucleotides are TGTGCCAGCAGTCAACTGGACTTACAGGGGCCCCCTGAAGCTTTCTTT. Protein product: CASSQLDLQGPPEAFF. The full variable domain, completed using reference TRBV28 and TRBJ1-1, is DVKVTQSSRYLVKRTGEKVFLECVQDMDHENMFWYRQDPGLGLRLIYFSYDVKMKEKGDIPEGYSVSREKKERFSLILESASTNQTSMYLCASSQLDLQGPPEAFFGQGTRLTVV.

The rearrangement links TRBV27 to TRBJ1-4; 9 nucleotides align to TRBD1. The CDR3 sequence is 15 residues long. Germline loops: CDR1 MNHEY, CDR2 SMNVEV (reference sequence). Losses at the gene ends were 5 bases for V and 7 bases for J; bases not matched to a gene: 8. The CDR3 sequence: CASSGRGTGFEKLFF. DNA of the CDR3: TGTGCCAGCAGTGGCCGCGGGACAGGGTTTGAAAAACTGTTTTTT. The variable domain in full, completed from reference TRBV27 and TRBJ1-4, reads EAQVTQNPRYLITVTGKKLTVTCSQNMNHEYMSWYRQDPGLGLRQIYYSMNVEVTDKGDVPEGYKVSRKEKRNFPLILESPSPNQTSLYFCASSGRGTGFEKLFFGSGTQLSVL.

The chain recombines TRBV5-1 with TRBJ1-3, with a possible D match to TRBD1 (6 bases). CDR1 is SGHRS, CDR2 YFSETQ, per germline. The V and J ends lost 1 base and 8 bases respectively, with 16 bases between them. The length of the CDR3 is 15 residues. The CDR3 reads CASSLTGRYTDTIYF. CDR3 DNA sequence: TGCGCCAGCAGCTTGACAGGGCGATATACGGACACCATATATTTT.

The chain joins TRBV19 to TRBJ2-5; D perhaps matches TRBD1 (6 bases). The V end was cut by 5 bases, the J end by 7 bases, with 8 bases between. This CDR3 comprises 11 residues. CDR1 LNHDA and CDR2 SQIVND come from the germline V gene (reference sequence). The CDR3 coding sequence is TGTGCCAGTAGTTCACAGGGGACCCAGTACTTC. It encodes CASSSQGTQYF.

The chain is built from TRBV5-1 and TRBJ2-7; tentative D call: TRBD2 (5 bases). The V end was cut by 4 bases, the J end by 0 bases, with 14 bases between. Germline loops: CDR1 SGHRS, CDR2 YFSETQ. There are 15 residues in the CDR3. This CDR3 is CASSQDSTSSYEQYF. The CDR3 DNA reads as TGCGCCAGCAGCCAGGACTCGACCAGCTCCTACGAGCAGTACTTC.

The V gene is TRBV9, the J gene TRBJ2-7, with D tentatively TRBD1 (6 bases). The CDR3 runs 15 residues. The germline CDR1 and CDR2 sequences are SGDLS and YYNGEE. With 4 bases removed from V and 4 bases from J, the gap between germline ends came to 18 bases. The CDR3: CASSLNGQKIYEQYF. CDR3 nucleotide sequence: TGTGCCAGCAGCCTGAACGGACAGAAAATTTACGAGCAGTACTTC.